This T cell receptor beta chain was identified during a study of post-analysis software for immune sequencing data. Overall study context: Courses of disease covered relapsing-remitting, secondary progressive and progressive-relapsing multiple sclerosis.

CDR1 is SGHRS, CDR2 YFSETQ, per germline. The CDR3 has 15 residues. The study's findings and limits: Samples made in the same batch grouped tightly together by F measure. Patients had higher frequencies than controls of five TRBV segments, including TRBV5-6, TRBV5-1 and TRBV20-1. Multiple sclerosis patients showed significantly lower normalized Chao1 diversity than controls did.

Built from TCR beta cDNA, the libraries had unique molecular identifiers in them. TCRdb independently ran MiXCR on the PCR reads; one entry per CDR3 protein. The sample lists approximately 690,000 distinct CDR3 sequences; approximately 60% were seen once. As for this clonotype: As yet, its antigen is unknown.

V usage is TRBV5-1 and J usage is TRBJ2-5; 9 nucleotides match TRBD2. The J call may be wrong; the DNA end is better matched by TRBJ2-7. The sample taken for sequencing was blood. The TCR originated in a girl aged 2-10 years with multiple sclerosis. The CDR3 spells CASSAGLAPSYEQYF. The CDR3 DNA is TGCGCCAGCAGCGCGGGACTAGCCCCCTCCTACGAGCAGTACTTC.